The 26 T cell receptor beta chains given below trace back to one sample, sequenced in a study of early T cells in non-severe SARS-CoV-2 infection. TCRdb reprocessed the 5' RACE reads with MiXCR, giving one entry per CDR3 protein. The data hold roughly 33,000 distinct CDR3 sequences, with about 4.7% observed a single time. Sequences were obtained from whole blood. These receptors came from an adult who was a healthcare worker with PCR-confirmed SARS-CoV-2 infection or an uninfected control (not recorded which).

The chain recombines TRBV29-1 with TRBJ2-7; 10 bases agree with TRBD1. The CDR3 contains 13 residues. Germline CDR1 reads SQVTM; CDR2 reads ANQGSEA. Trimming took 7 bases from V and 3 from J; bases not matched to a gene: 6. The CDR3: CSAGQGGVYEQYF. For the CDR3, the DNA is TGCAGCGCAGGACAGGGGGGAGTCTACGAGCAGTACTTC.

The chain has TRBV9 and TRBJ2-1, with 7 bases identical to TRBD1. V shed 3 bases, J shed 4 bases, and the junction held 13 bases outside the gene matches. The CDR3 length is 17 residues. CDR1 is SGDLS and CDR2 is YYNGEE in the germline V gene. The CDR3 DNA reads as TGTGCCAGCAGCGCCCAGGGGCCGGGACAGATATACAATGAGCAGTTCTTC. Amino acids: CASSAQGPGQIYNEQFF.

For this clonotype: The junction departs from germline at one end; a sequencing error may be responsible. V usage is TRBV20-1 and J usage is TRBJ1-1; D ambiguous. The CDR3 is 14 residues long. Germline CDR1 DFQATT, CDR2 SNEGSKA (reference sequence). The CDR3 sequence is CSASGNPTNPEAFF. The CDR3 coding sequence is TGCAGTGCAAGCGGGAACCCCACGAACCCTGAAGCTTTCTTT.

In its sample, this clonotype was seen a few times. The rearrangement links TRBV12-3 or TRBV12-4 to TRBJ2-2; no firm D call. The CDR3 spans 13 residues. V was trimmed by 5 bases and J by 6 bases, leaving 10 bases between them. The CDR3 sequence: CASSPGGAGELFF. DNA for the CDR3: TGTGCCAGCAGTCCCGGTGGGGCCGGGGAGCTGTTTTTT.

The chain employs TRBV13 and TRBJ2-1; D is uncertain. Per the germline V gene, CDR1 is PRHDT and CDR2 is FYEKMQ (reference sequence). Trimming took off 3 bases at V and 8 bases at J, with 14 bases between the two ends. The CDR3 is 14 residues long. The CDR3 sequence is CASSFLSVMDEQFF. CDR3 coding DNA: TGTGCCAGCAGCTTCCTAAGCGTCATGGATGAGCAGTTCTTC.

This clonotype was picked up a small number of times. This may stem from a read error, because a much larger clone lies one nucleotide away. The chain has TRBV7-2 and TRBJ1-6, with D maybe TRBD1 (5 bases). CDR1 is SGHTA, CDR2 FQGNSA, per germline. The CDR3 contains 14 residues. The CDR3 nucleotides are TGTGTCAGCAGCCTGGGGCCCTATAATTCACCCCTCCACTTT. This sequence encodes CVSSLGPYNSPLHF.

This clonotype was counted ten times or more. This chain joins TRBV7-2 and TRBJ2-1; 8 bases are a match to TRBD2. Germline lookup yields CDR1 SGHTA and CDR2 FQGNSA. The CDR3 contains 14 residues. Unmatched junction bases numbered 8, after V lost 4 bases and J lost 9 bases. CDR3 in DNA: TGTGCCAGCAGCTCCGCGGGGGGAGGGAGTGAGCAGTTCTTC. This gives the protein CASSSAGGGSEQFF.

This clonotype was observed at least ten times. The chain links TRBV7-9 to TRBJ2-1, with 7 bases fitting TRBD2. In germline, CDR1 is SEHNR, CDR2 FQNEAQ (reference sequence). Losses at the gene ends were 1 base for V and 1 base for J; bases not matched to a gene: 1. This CDR3 spans 15 amino acids. The CDR3 sequence is CASSLVGGSYNEQFF. As DNA, the CDR3 is TGTGCCAGCAGCTTAGTCGGGGGGTCCTACAATGAGCAGTTCTTC.

Note on this clonotype: A much bigger clone sits one base away, suggesting this may be a read error. The conserved phenylalanine or tryptophan is not found at the CDR3 terminus, so this likely reflects a read error. This chain links TRBV28 with TRBJ2-4; D remains ambiguous. The V end was cut by 4 bases, the J end by 0 bases, with 13 bases between. The CDR3 runs 16 residues. The germline V gene has CDR1 MDHEN and CDR2 SYDVKM. Written as DNA, the CDR3 is TGTGCCAGCAGTTCCGATCCTGTCCTAGCCAAAAACATTCAGTACATC. Translation: CASSSDPVLAKNIQYI.

This clonotype showed up many times. The J gene is TRBJ2-7, the V gene TRBV7-8; the D is unclear. From germline, CDR1 is SGHVS and CDR2 FQNEAQ. V lost 1 base and J 6 bases, leaving 13 bases between the germline ends. The CDR3 is 14 amino acids. CDR3 loop: CASSLVHKESEQYF. DNA for the CDR3: TGTGCCAGCAGCTTAGTACATAAGGAGAGCGAGCAGTACTTC.

This clonotype has at least ten counts. The chain has TRBV2 and TRBJ2-7, with D possibly TRBD1 on 6 matching bases. Germline CDR1 reads SNHLY; CDR2 reads FYNNEI. This CDR3 has 13 residues. V lost 3 bases to trimming and J lost 6 bases, with 12 bases between them. CDR3 in amino acids: CASSDVGTPEQYF. The CDR3 DNA reads TGTGCCAGCAGTGATGTTGGGACACCCGAGCAGTACTTC.

This clonotype was seen a handful of times. V and J are TRBV6-1 and TRBJ2-7, with unresolved D. Germline V gene lookup returns CDR1 MNHNS and CDR2 SASEGT. This CDR3 is built from 12 residues. V gave up 4 bases and J gave up 7 bases, with 11 bases separating them. The CDR3: CASSGGSSEQYF. In DNA, the CDR3 is TGTGCCAGCAGTGGGGGTTCCTCGGAGCAGTACTTC.

This clonotype was counted between two and nine times. The chain has TRBV7-2 and TRBJ2-2; D gene ambiguous. The V gene's germline CDR1 is SGHTA and CDR2 FQGNSA. CDR3 size: 12 residues. V lost 2 bases to trimming and J lost 6 bases, with 4 bases between them. The CDR3 spells CASSLLAGELFF. The CDR3 DNA sequence: TGTGCCAGCAGCTTACTCGCCGGGGAGCTGTTTTTT.

This clonotype has at least ten counts. V and J are TRBV10-2 and TRBJ1-1; D is unclear. This CDR3 comprises 15 residues. The V end was cut by 0 bases, the J end by 8 bases, with 16 bases between. CDR1 is WSHSY, CDR2 SAAADI, per germline. Written as DNA, the CDR3 is TGCGCCAGCAGTGAGTCGAGAGGCCATTCCGTCGAAGCTTTCTTT. Translating gives CASSESRGHSVEAFF.

J is TRBJ1-2 and V is TRBV4-1; possibly TRBD1 for D (6 bases). The CDR3 runs to 16 residues. Trimming shortened V by 0 bases and J by 4 bases, and 15 bases separated the two germline ends. Germline lookup yields CDR1 MGHRA and CDR2 YSYEKL. The CDR3 sequence is CASSQEAGGFAYGYTF. CDR3 nucleotide sequence: TGCGCCAGCAGCCAAGAAGCGGGGGGCTTTGCCTATGGCTACACCTTC.

Concerning this clonotype: At one end the junction does not follow the germline gene, possibly because of a read error. The chain combines TRBV6-6 with TRBJ1-5; no reliable D call. The CDR3 loop spans 14 amino acids. Germline V gene sequence: CDR1 MNHNY, CDR2 SVGAGI (reference sequence). CDR3 nucleotides: TGTGCCAGCAGTCCCGACTTAGAAAATCTGCCCCAGCATTTT. This sequence encodes CASSPDLENLPQHF.

Comments on this clonotype: A read error may be the cause here, since a much bigger clone is one base away. CDR3 DNA: TGTGTCACCTCCAGAGAGACCTATGAGCAGTTCTTC. Translated, it gives CVTSRETYEQFF. The rearrangement joins TRBV15 to TRBJ2-1; no reliable D call. CDR1 and CDR2 from the germline V gene are LNHNV and YYDKDF (reference sequence). The CDR3 totals 12 residues. The variable domain in full, with the rest retrieved from reference TRBV15 and TRBJ2-1, is DAMVIQNPRYQVTQFGKPVTLSCSQTLNHNVMYWYQQKSSQAPKLLFHYYDKDFNNEADTPDNFQSRRPNTSFCFLDIRSPGLGDTAMYLCVTSRETYEQFFGPGTRLTVL.

Ten or more counts support this clonotype. The chain carries TRBV12-2 and TRBJ1-2; the table names TRBD1, a call not compared with the DNA. TRBV12-2 is reported as a pseudogene. CDR3 length: 15 residues. The CDR3 region has the DNA TGTGCAAGTCGCTACGAGACAGATAGGGCCTATGGCTACACCTTC. It encodes CASRYETDRAYGYTF.

This clonotype was seen ten or more times. The J gene is TRBJ2-7, the V gene TRBV2, with no clear D. The CDR3 length is 14 residues. The germline V and J ends were trimmed by 10 bases and 0 bases, with 16 bases remaining between them. Germline V gene data show CDR1 as SNHLY and CDR2 as FYNNEI. This CDR3 reads CATQALLNSYEQYF. Here the CDR3 DNA reads TGTGCCACCCAAGCCTTATTGAACTCCTACGAGCAGTACTTC.

This clonotype was recorded many times. The rearrangement joins TRBV2 to TRBJ2-2; the match to TRBD1 covers 9 bases. The CDR3 is 15 amino acids. Germline assignment: CDR1 SNHLY and CDR2 FYNNEI. V lost 7 bases and J lost 5; bases outside the gene matches: 8. The CDR3 DNA reads as TGTGCCAGCACCCCAAGGACAGGGGCGACCGGGGAGCTGTTTTTT. Amino acid sequence: CASTPRTGATGELFF.

The chain couples TRBV19 to TRBJ1-2; 9 nucleotides line up with TRBD1. This CDR3 is 14 amino acids long. Losses at the gene ends were 1 base for V and 8 bases for J; bases not matched to a gene: 5. Germline V CDR1 and CDR2: LNHDA, SQIVND (reference sequence). CDR3 nucleotides: TGTGCCAGTAGTATAGGCGGGACAGGGAAAGGCTACACCTTC. Translated, it gives CASSIGGTGKGYTF.

V is TRBV12-3 or TRBV12-4 and J is TRBJ1-2, with TRBD1 matching over 7 bases. Trimming cost V 2 bases and J 4 bases; bases outside gene matches: 7. The CDR3 loop spans 15 amino acids. The CDR3 bases are TGTGCCAGCAGTTTAATCGGGACAGCATCCTATGGCTACACCTTC. Encoded protein: CASSLIGTASYGYTF.

This clonotype was recorded a few times. The V call is TRBV18, the J call TRBJ2-7, with D maybe TRBD1 (5 bases). CDR3 length equals 13 residues. Germline CDR1 reads KGHSH; CDR2 reads LQKENI. With 3 bases removed from V and 4 bases from J, the gap between germline ends came to 10 bases. The CDR3 spells CASSPQGTYEQYF. CDR3 bases: TGTGCCAGCTCACCCCAGGGTACTTACGAGCAGTACTTC.

This clonotype came up many times. The V and J genes are TRBV6-4 and TRBJ2-1; no clear D gene. The CDR3 spans 13 residues. Trimming took 4 bases from V and 7 from J, leaving 11 bases between them. The germline V gene has CDR1 MRHNA and CDR2 SNTAGT. This CDR3 reads CASSAADSNEQFF. The CDR3 DNA sequence: TGTGCCAGCAGTGCCGCTGACTCGAATGAGCAGTTCTTC.

This clonotype was seen ten or more times. V and J are TRBV25-1 and TRBJ2-1; D call uncertain. The length of the CDR3 is 15 residues. Germline CDR1 is MGHDK and CDR2 is SYGVNS. The V end was cut by 4 bases, the J end by 5 bases, with 15 bases between. The CDR3 nucleotides are TGTGCCAGCAGTGGGGGATACTCCTTCGACAATGAGCAGTTCTTC. It translates to CASSGGYSFDNEQFF.

This clonotype was recorded many times. The chain carries TRBV12-3 or TRBV12-4 and TRBJ1-1; TRBD1 is a possible D gene (5 bases). Trimming took 1 base from V and 1 from J, leaving 10 bases between them. The CDR3 has 15 amino acids. Written as DNA, the CDR3 is TGTGCCAGCAGTTTAGAGCGGGGGTGGAACACTGAAGCTTTCTTT. This gives the protein CASSLERGWNTEAFF.